This T cell receptor (beta chain) was identified in a study of blood T cell repertoires in COVID-19. Study details: The United States, Italy and Spain were the sources of the acute and convalescent COVID-19 samples. PBMCs, B-cell-depleted T cells, or T cells were the source of the cDNA or gDNA that made up the material.

In the original workflow: Nucleated cell counts were estimated from reference gene primer amplification. Repertoires were generated with immunoSEQ multiplex PCR, while TCRdb's copy carries only in-frame clones and drops some. The D gene and trimming were derived from the DNA, and the V and J assignments and clone size from that table. The table lists 55,000 to 75,000 clones, approximately 86% of them singletons. The TCR sequence derives from a human donor with active COVID-19. The donor label of this sample is uncertain. The sequenced material came from peripheral blood.

This CDR3 is CASSPPTFYNEQFF. In nucleotides, the CDR3 is TGCGCCAGCAGCCCACCCACATTCTACAATGAGCAGTTCTTC. The J gene is TRBJ2-1, the V gene TRBV4-1, with unresolved D. The CDR3 is 14 residues long. Trimming removed 4 bases from V and 3 bases from J, with 10 bases in between. Germline V gene data show CDR1 as MGHRA and CDR2 as YSYEKL.